A selection of T cell receptor beta chains follows, all from one sample in a study of blood T cell repertoires in COVID-19. The repertoire was sequenced with immunoSEQ multiplex PCR; TCRdb's copy has only in-frame clones and lacks some. Here the sample spans more than 150,000 clones, around 89% being singletons. The sample comprised peripheral blood. The origin of the receptors is a middle-aged woman with acute or convalescent COVID-19. Each CDR3 is given with its conserved first and last residue. Each record gives: V gene, clone size, J gene, D gene, CDR3 DNA, CDR3 protein. A D gene is named only where the DNA matches it firmly. The size of a clone is reported for some rows only, either as once, few or many, or as a class for expanded clones.

>TRBV11-2|NA|TRBJ2-2|NA
TGTGCCAGCAGGCCCGTTGCGGGCAACACCGGGGAGCTGTTTTTT
CASRPVAGNTGELFF
>TRBV11-2|NA|TRBJ1-6|NA
TGTGCCAGCAGCTGGAAAATCCCGGTGAATGCGGATTCACCCCTCCACTTT
CASSWKIPVNADSPLHF
>TRBV27|once|TRBJ2-7|TRBD2
TGTGCCAGCGCCCTAGCGGGGGACTACGAGCAGTACTTC
CASALAGDYEQYF
>TRBV30|NA|TRBJ1-2|NA
TGTGCCTGGAGTCGCGGAAGCATGGAGAATGGCTACACCTTC
CAWSRGSMENGYTF
>TRBV19|once|TRBJ1-2|NA
TGTGCCTCAGTATCTGGTCTTGGCTACACCTTC
CASVSGLGYTF
>TRBV28|NA|TRBJ1-1|NA
TGTGCCAGCAGTTGGTACAGGACGGGGAACACTGAAGCTTTCTTT
CASSWYRTGNTEAFF
>TRBV10-3|NA|TRBJ1-3|NA
TGTGCCATCAGCCCAGCGATAAGCTCTGGAAACACCATATATTTT
CAISPAISSGNTIYF
>TRBV5-1|NA|TRBJ1-1|NA
TGCGCCAGCAGCTTGGTACATACACAGAACACTGAAGCTTTCTTT
CASSLVHTQNTEAFF
>TRBV5-4|NA|TRBJ2-3|NA
TGTGCCAGCAGCTTCCGGGACTTTACAGATACGCAGTATTTT
CASSFRDFTDTQYF
>TRBV2|NA|TRBJ2-1|TRBD2
TGTGCCAGCAAGGTCGTCCTAGCGGCGCAGTTCTTC
CASKVVLAAQFF
>TRBV19|NA|TRBJ1-1|TRBD1
TGTGCCAGTAGTACGAATCCGGGACAGCTAGGCACTGAAGCTTTCTTT
CASSTNPGQLGTEAFF
>TRBV27|NA|TRBJ2-6|NA
TGTGCCAGCAGTTCTTCTGGGGCCAACGTCCTGACTTTC
CASSSSGANVLTF
>TRBV6-7|NA|TRBJ2-7|TRBD2
TGTGCCAGCAGTTACGGACTAGCGGGAAAAAGGTCCTACGAGCAGTACTTC
CASSYGLAGKRSYEQYF